The rows below give T cell receptor beta chains drawn from one sample of a study of patients with pleural tuberculosis. TCRdb redid the calling of the reads with MiXCR, one entry per CDR3 protein. The table has about 50,000 distinct CDR3 sequences, 6% to 9.5% seen once. The receptor source for this set is a human donor with pleural tuberculosis. Each CDR3 is given with its conserved first and last residue. A D gene is named only where the DNA matches it firmly. Part of the rows lack a size; the others show once, few, many or a class for expanded clones.

cdr3_length j_call clone_size v_call d_call cdr3_aa cdr3_nt
17 TRBJ2-1 many TRBV11-2 TRBD2 CASSLVLAGGPYNEQFF TGTGCCAGCAGCTTAGTTCTAGCGGGAGGACCCTACAATGAGCAGTTCTTC
15 TRBJ2-1 . TRBV20-1 . CSAMGSPNSYNEQFF TGCAGTGCTATGGGGAGCCCCAACTCCTACAATGAGCAGTTCTTC
17 TRBJ2-1 many TRBV12-3/TRBV12-4 TRBD2 CASSLARTSGDYNEQFF TGTGCCAGCAGTTTAGCCCGGACTAGCGGAGACTACAATGAGCAGTTCTTC
15 TRBJ2-1 many TRBV4-1 . CASSQDAGMRGEQFF TGCGCCAGCAGCCAAGATGCGGGTATGAGGGGTGAGCAGTTCTTC
12 TRBJ2-2 many TRBV11-1 . CASSFGTGELFF TGTGCCAGCAGCTTTGGGACCGGGGAGCTGTTTTTT
16 TRBJ2-7 many TRBV27 TRBD2 CASSLSRREGLDEQYF TGTGCCAGCAGTTTATCTCGGCGGGAGGGGCTAGATGAGCAGTACTTC
17 TRBJ2-1 . TRBV11-1 . CASSLAAQGLPYNEQFF TGTGCCAGCAGCTTAGCGGCCCAGGGGCTTCCCTACAATGAGCAGTTCTTC
15 TRBJ1-5 many TRBV24-1 . CATSEAFQGNQPQHF TGTGCCACCAGTGAGGCGTTCCAGGGCAATCAGCCCCAGCATTTT
16 TRBJ1-1 many TRBV28 TRBD1 CASSSQGQGASTEAFF TGTGCCAGCAGTTCCCAGGGACAGGGGGCGTCCACTGAAGCTTTCTTT
14 TRBJ1-1 many TRBV12-3/TRBV12-4 . CASSPDGTNSEAFF TGTGCCAGCAGCCCGGACGGGACGAACTCTGAAGCTTTCTTT
17 TRBJ2-2 . TRBV11-1 . CASSFNRMGPHTGELFF TGTGCCAGCAGCTTCAATCGGATGGGACCACACACCGGGGAGCTGTTTTTT
14 TRBJ1-2 many TRBV2 TRBD1 CATGQGPANYGYTF TGTGCCACCGGACAGGGCCCAGCTAACTATGGCTACACCTTC
16 TRBJ2-2 many TRBV5-4 TRBD2 CASSLMGSSGTGELFF TGTGCCAGCAGCTTGATGGGGAGTAGCGGGACCGGGGAGCTGTTTTTT
14 TRBJ1-6 many TRBV13 . CASSLIWGGIPLHF TGTGCCAGCAGCTTGATCTGGGGGGGTATACCCCTCCACTTT
17 TRBJ2-1 many TRBV4-1 . CASSQVMSRARGDEQFF TGCGCCAGCAGCCAAGTAATGAGTCGCGCTAGAGGAGATGAGCAGTTCTTC
13 TRBJ2-1 many TRBV20-1 TRBD2 CSAGGLAGWEQFF TGCAGTGCTGGGGGACTAGCGGGATGGGAGCAGTTCTTC
15 TRBJ2-7 many TRBV20-1 . CSARDRTSNSYEQYF TGCAGTGCTAGGGACCGCACATCAAACTCCTACGAGCAGTACTTC
13 TRBJ2-1 many TRBV18 . CASSPNLDNEQFF TGTGCCAGCTCACCAAATTTAGACAATGAGCAGTTCTTC
16 TRBJ2-1 many TRBV20-1 TRBD2 CSARDPIGLAGSEQFF TGCAGTGCTAGAGATCCTATCGGACTAGCGGGAAGTGAGCAGTTCTTC
17 TRBJ1-1 many TRBV20-1 . CSARGLGVLRGDTEAFF TGCAGTGCTAGGGGGCTAGGTGTATTGAGAGGGGACACTGAAGCTTTCTTT
15 TRBJ1-3 many TRBV2 . CASSNRRGAGNTIYF TGTGCCAGCAGTAATCGGAGAGGCGCTGGAAACACCATATATTTT
11 TRBJ1-1 many TRBV6-1 . CAAKTNTEAFF TGTGCCGCCAAAACGAACACTGAAGCTTTCTTT
14 TRBJ2-3 many TRBV28 . CASSPLERADTQYF TGTGCCAGCAGTCCCCTAGAGAGGGCCGATACGCAGTATTTT
15 TRBJ2-5 many TRBV11-2 TRBD1 CASSPRTGNSETQYF TGTGCCAGCAGCCCGCGGACAGGGAATTCGGAGACCCAGTACTTC
15 TRBJ2-3 . TRBV4-2 . CASTIGTQNFDTQYF TGTGCCAGCACCATCGGGACTCAAAATTTCGATACGCAGTATTTT
15 TRBJ2-5 few TRBV11-1 TRBD1 CASSFGTGGIETQYF TGTGCCAGCAGCTTTGGGACAGGGGGCATAGAGACCCAGTACTTC